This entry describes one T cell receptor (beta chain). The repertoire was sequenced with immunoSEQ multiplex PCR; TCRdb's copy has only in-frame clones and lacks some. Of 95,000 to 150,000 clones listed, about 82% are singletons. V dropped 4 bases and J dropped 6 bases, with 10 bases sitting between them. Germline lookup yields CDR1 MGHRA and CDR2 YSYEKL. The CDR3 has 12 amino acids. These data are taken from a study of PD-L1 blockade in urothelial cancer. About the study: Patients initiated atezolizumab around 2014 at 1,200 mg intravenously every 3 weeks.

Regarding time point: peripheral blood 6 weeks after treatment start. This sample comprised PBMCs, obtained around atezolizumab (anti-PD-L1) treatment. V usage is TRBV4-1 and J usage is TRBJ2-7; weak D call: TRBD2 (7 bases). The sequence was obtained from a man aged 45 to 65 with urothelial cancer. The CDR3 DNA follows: TGCGCCAGCAGCCGGGGAGGGGGCGAGCAGTACTTC. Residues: CASSRGGGEQYF.